This T cell receptor beta chain originates from a study of blood T cell repertoires in COVID-19. Background on the study: Samples taken during acute and convalescent COVID-19 were collected in the United States, Italy and Spain. PBMCs, B-cell-depleted T cells, or T cells were the source of the cDNA or gDNA that made up the material.

TCRdb keeps only in-frame clones here, not all; method: immunoSEQ multiplex PCR. The data hold some 200,000 clones, with around 89% observed a single time. This TCR derives from a man in his 70s with acute or convalescent COVID-19. The sequenced sample was peripheral blood.

The CDR3 DNA reads TGTGCCTGGAGTGCCGCGATGGGGGGAAAGCAGTTCTTC. Translation: CAWSAAMGGKQFF. This sequence joins TRBV30 and TRBJ2-1, with D tentatively TRBD2 (6 bases). The CDR3 is made up of 13 amino acids. V gave up 1 base and J gave up 11 bases, with 15 bases separating them. Per the germline V gene, CDR1 is GTSNPN and CDR2 is SVGIG (reference sequence).